This section outlines one T cell receptor beta chain sequence together with its context. The time point here: about 6 months after 2015-2016 vaccination (tetramer sorts). Sequencing was performed with immunoSEQ multiplex PCR; in TCRdb, only in-frame clones are kept and a portion is missing. The sample table sets out 25 to 30 clones. This entry comes from a study of follicular helper T cells after annual influenza vaccination. CDR3 length: 17 residues. Trimming shortened V by 5 bases and J by 5 bases, and 19 bases separated the two germline ends. Germline CDR1 is LGHNT and CDR2 is FRNRAP. The receptor was derived from an adult who received the influenza vaccine. The J gene is TRBJ2-6, the V gene TRBV12-5; TRBD1 might be the D (5 bases). Sequences were derived from tetramer-positive CD4+ T cells from blood, sampled 180 days after influenza vaccination. Sample subset: HA306-318 or HA398-410 tetramer+ CD4 T cells. CDR3 loop: CASGVQEGQSRANVLTF. The CDR3 bases are TGTGCTAGTGGTGTTCAGGAAGGACAAAGTCGGGCCAACGTCCTGACTTTC.